Listed here are 15 T cell receptor beta chains from one sample, sequenced in a study of blood T cells in healthy people across ages (dated by TCRdb to between 2014 and 2016). The library came from 5' RACE. Instrument on record: Illumina HiSeq 2500. A second 7 to 11 cycle PCR used a sample-barcoded 5' primer and a J-beta primer mix. TCRdb reworked the public reads: Q25 trimming with fastp, MiXCR clone assembly, productive beta chains retained. A single entry per CDR3 protein holds the most common genes and DNA from its merged rows. In all, the sample holds about a million distinct CDR3 sequences, and just over 50% of those were seen once. The top ten clonotypes cover about a fifth of the sample. Source material: blood. Receptors originate from a woman in her fifties or sixties in good health.

This clonotype was seen more than once but under ten times. J is TRBJ1-2 and V is TRBV6-2 or TRBV6-3; D unclear. The V end was cut by 5 bases, the J end by 6 bases, with 10 bases between. CDR1 is MNHEY and CDR2 is SVGEGT in the germline V gene. The CDR3 loop spans 12 amino acids. CDR3 loop: CASSPLGDGYTF. The CDR3 coding sequence is TGTGCCAGCAGTCCCCTCGGGGATGGCTACACCTTC.

This clonotype was recorded a few times. This sequence joins TRBV25-1 and TRBJ2-3; 7 bases agree with TRBD2. This CDR3 region has 15 residues. Germline CDR1 reads MGHDK; CDR2 reads SYGVNS. The V gene end was trimmed by 6 bases and the J gene end by 4 bases; junction bases not matched to a gene: 10. CDR3 amino acids: CASRIPGLSADTQYF. The CDR3 DNA follows: TGTGCCAGCAGGATCCCGGGACTAAGCGCAGATACGCAGTATTTT.

J is TRBJ1-2 and V is TRBV5-6; D perhaps matches TRBD1 (6 bases). This CDR3 has 18 residues. Trimming left V 1 base short and J 1 base short, with 20 bases between. Germline V lookup: CDR1 SGHDT, CDR2 YYEEEE. The CDR3 region is CASSLLSIGGGRNYGYTF. The CDR3 nucleotides are TGTGCCAGCAGCTTGTTAAGCATCGGGGGCGGACGTAACTATGGCTACACCTTC.

This clonotype was observed a handful of times. The gene calls are TRBV12-3 or TRBV12-4 and TRBJ2-7; D not resolved. V lost 3 bases to trimming and J lost 6 bases, with 15 bases between them. This CDR3 contains 14 residues. CDR3 region: CASSLGWVQGEQYF. DNA for the CDR3: TGTGCCAGCAGTTTGGGGTGGGTCCAAGGCGAGCAGTACTTC.

The genes are TRBV14 and TRBJ2-4; D call uncertain. The germline V gene encodes CDR1 SGHDN and CDR2 FVKESK. This CDR3 comprises 14 residues. Trimming removed 0 bases from V and 11 bases from J, with 14 bases in between. CDR3 in DNA: TGTGCCAGCAGCCAAGATCGGCTGGTAGAGGTTCAGTACTTC. Amino acids: CASSQDRLVEVQYF.

This clonotype appeared a few times. The chain uses TRBV20-1 and TRBJ2-5; D possibly corresponds to TRBD2 (5 bases). The CDR3 loop spans 13 amino acids. Per germline, CDR1 DFQATT and CDR2 SNEGSKA (reference sequence). Trimming removed 6 bases at V and 1 base at J, with 12 bases between. The CDR3 sequence is CSASGGGQETQYF. The DNA for the CDR3 is TGCAGTGCATCGGGCGGAGGCCAAGAGACCCAGTACTTC.

Written as DNA, the CDR3 is TGTGCCAGCAGCCTCGGGAGGGGCGGGTACGGTCAGCCCCAGCATTTT. This translates into CASSLGRGGYGQPQHF. The V and J genes are TRBV6-2 or TRBV6-3 and TRBJ1-5, with D possibly TRBD1 on 5 matching bases. CDR1 MNHEY and CDR2 SVGEGT come from the germline V gene. The CDR3 is made up of 16 amino acids. Trimming cost V 6 bases and J 6 bases, with 21 bases left between them.

The V and J genes are TRBV28 and TRBJ2-7, with 8 nucleotides matching TRBD1. With 7 bases clipped from V and 4 bases from J, the junction kept 9 bases outside the gene matches. The CDR3 is made up of 14 amino acids. Germline V lookup: CDR1 MDHEN, CDR2 SYDVKM. The CDR3 nucleotides read TGTGCCAGCACCCCGGGACAGGCGGCTTACGAGCAGTACTTC. Translating it yields CASTPGQAAYEQYF.

The V and J genes are TRBV14 and TRBJ2-4; TRBD1 might be the D (5 bases). The last part of the DNA fits TRBJ2-7 better; the J call may be wrong. The germline V gene encodes CDR1 SGHDN and CDR2 FVKESK. CDR3 length equals 14 residues. CDR3 sequence (DNA): TGTGCCAGCAGCCCAGCCTCTCAGGGCTACGAGCAGTACTTC. Encoded protein: CASSPASQGYEQYF.

This chain uses TRBV7-2 with TRBJ1-2; 7 bases fit TRBD1. The CDR3 is 12 amino acids. Germline values: CDR1 SGHTA, CDR2 FQGNSA. The V segment lost 6 bases and the J segment 8 bases; nucleotides outside the gene matches: 6. The CDR3: CASSYRGSGYTF. CDR3 sequence (DNA): TGTGCCAGCAGTTACAGGGGTTCCGGCTACACCTTC.

This clonotype was found once. V usage is TRBV20-1 and J usage is TRBJ2-1; 7 nucleotides match TRBD2. V trimming: 3 bases; J trimming: 14 bases; junction bases outside the gene matches: 13. Looked up from germline, CDR1 is DFQATT and CDR2 is SNEGSKA (reference sequence). The CDR3 sequence is 13 residues long. In nucleotides, the CDR3 is TGCAGTGCTAGGCGAAGGTCAGCGGGAAGCAAGTTCTTC. Translation gives CSARRRSAGSKFF.

V is TRBV20-1 and J is TRBJ2-1; the match to TRBD2 covers 9 bases. Per germline, CDR1 DFQATT and CDR2 SNEGSKA (reference sequence). Trimming cost V 2 bases and J 1 base; bases outside gene matches: 6. The CDR3 length is 16 residues. This CDR3 is CSARTYSGRSYNEQFF. CDR3 DNA: TGCAGTGCTAGAACTTATAGCGGGAGATCCTACAATGAGCAGTTCTTC.

This clonotype has just a few counts. The chain links TRBV20-1 to TRBJ2-5, with D uncertain. CDR3 length equals 11 residues. V lost 7 bases to trimming and J lost 3 bases, with 9 bases between them. CDR1 is DFQATT and CDR2 is SNEGSKA in the germline V gene (reference sequence). CDR3 loop: CSVSPKETQYF. The CDR3 region has the DNA TGCAGTGTCAGCCCCAAAGAGACCCAGTACTTC.

This clonotype was seen a few times. This chain uses TRBV5-1 with TRBJ2-3; D tentatively fits TRBD1 or TRBD2 (5 bases each). Trimming left V 0 bases short and J 4 bases short, with 12 bases between. CDR3 size: 15 residues. Per the germline V gene, CDR1 is SGHRS and CDR2 is YFSETQ. The CDR3 region has the DNA TGCGCCAGCAGCTTGGGGGGGAGCGGCGCAGATACGCAGTATTTT. Residues: CASSLGGSGADTQYF.

This chain uses TRBV12-3 or TRBV12-4 with TRBJ1-1; D unclear. The CDR3 totals 13 residues. The ends were cut back, 3 bases at V and 3 bases at J, with 8 bases in the middle. The DNA of the CDR3 is TGTGCCAGCAGTTTTTCCAGCCACACTGAAGCTTTCTTT. This gives the protein CASSFSSHTEAFF.